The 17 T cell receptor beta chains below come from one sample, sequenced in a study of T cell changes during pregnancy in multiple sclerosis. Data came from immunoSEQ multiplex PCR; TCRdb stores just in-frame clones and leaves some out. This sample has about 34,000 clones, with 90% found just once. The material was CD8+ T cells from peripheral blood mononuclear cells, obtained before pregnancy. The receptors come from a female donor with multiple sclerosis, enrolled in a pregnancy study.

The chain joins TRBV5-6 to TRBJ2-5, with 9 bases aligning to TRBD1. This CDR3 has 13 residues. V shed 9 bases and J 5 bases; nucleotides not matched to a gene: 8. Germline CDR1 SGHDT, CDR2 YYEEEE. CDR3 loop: CATGQGTRETQYF. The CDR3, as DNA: TGTGCCACCGGACAGGGGACCAGGGAGACCCAGTACTTC.

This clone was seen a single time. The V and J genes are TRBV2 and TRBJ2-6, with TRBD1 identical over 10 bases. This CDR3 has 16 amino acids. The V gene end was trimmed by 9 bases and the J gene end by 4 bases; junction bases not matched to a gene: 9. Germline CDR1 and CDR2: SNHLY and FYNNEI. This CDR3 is CASEGTGETGANVLTF. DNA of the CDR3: TGTGCCAGTGAGGGGACAGGGGAAACCGGGGCCAACGTCCTGACTTTC.

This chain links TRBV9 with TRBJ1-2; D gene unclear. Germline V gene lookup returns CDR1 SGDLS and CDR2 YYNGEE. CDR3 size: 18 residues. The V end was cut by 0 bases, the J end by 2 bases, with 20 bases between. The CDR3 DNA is TGTGCCAGCAGCGTAGCGGGAACAGACTCAGTCTCAAACTATGGCTACACCTTC. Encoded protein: CASSVAGTDSVSNYGYTF.

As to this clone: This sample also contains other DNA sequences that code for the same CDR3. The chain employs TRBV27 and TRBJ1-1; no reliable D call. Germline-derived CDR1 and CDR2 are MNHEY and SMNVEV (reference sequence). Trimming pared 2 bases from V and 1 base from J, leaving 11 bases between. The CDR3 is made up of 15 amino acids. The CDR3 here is CASSLRSRGNTEAFF. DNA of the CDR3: TGTGCCAGCAGTTTACGGTCCCGGGGGAACACTGAAGCTTTCTTT.

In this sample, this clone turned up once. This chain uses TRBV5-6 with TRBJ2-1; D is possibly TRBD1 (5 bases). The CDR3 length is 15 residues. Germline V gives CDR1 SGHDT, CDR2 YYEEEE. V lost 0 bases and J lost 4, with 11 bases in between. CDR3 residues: CASSLATVNYNEQFF. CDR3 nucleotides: TGTGCCAGCAGCTTGGCGACAGTTAATTACAATGAGCAGTTCTTC.

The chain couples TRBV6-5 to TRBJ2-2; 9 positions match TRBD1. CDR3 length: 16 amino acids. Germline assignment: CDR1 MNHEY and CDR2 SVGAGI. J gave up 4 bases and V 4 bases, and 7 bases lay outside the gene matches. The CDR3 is CASSSRTGEGTGELFF. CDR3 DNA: TGTGCCAGCAGTTCCCGGACAGGGGAGGGCACCGGGGAGCTGTTTTTT.

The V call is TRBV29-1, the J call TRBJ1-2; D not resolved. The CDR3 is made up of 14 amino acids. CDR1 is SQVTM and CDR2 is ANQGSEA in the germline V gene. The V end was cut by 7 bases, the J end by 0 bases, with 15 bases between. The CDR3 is CSAEGGPTNYGYTF. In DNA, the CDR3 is TGCAGCGCCGAGGGCGGACCCACTAACTATGGCTACACCTTC.

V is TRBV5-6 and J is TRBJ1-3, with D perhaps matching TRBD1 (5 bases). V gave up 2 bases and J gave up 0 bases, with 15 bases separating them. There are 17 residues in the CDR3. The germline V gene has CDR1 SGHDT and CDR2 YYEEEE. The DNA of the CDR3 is TGTGCCAGCAGCTTTGAGTTTCCGGGGGTCTCTGGAAACACCATATATTTT. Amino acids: CASSFEFPGVSGNTIYF.

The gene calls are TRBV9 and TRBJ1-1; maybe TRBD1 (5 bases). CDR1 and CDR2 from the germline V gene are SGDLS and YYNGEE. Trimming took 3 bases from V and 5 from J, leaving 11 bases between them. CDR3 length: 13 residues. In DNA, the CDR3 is TGTGCCAGCAGCGATCCCCGGGGGACTGAAGCTTTCTTT. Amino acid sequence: CASSDPRGTEAFF. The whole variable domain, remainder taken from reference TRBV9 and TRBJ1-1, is DSGVTQTPKHLITATGQRVTLRCSPRSGDLSVYWYQQSLDQGLQFLIQYYNGEERAKGNILERFSAQQFPDLHSELNLSSLELGDSALYFCASSDPRGTEAFFGQGTRLTVV.

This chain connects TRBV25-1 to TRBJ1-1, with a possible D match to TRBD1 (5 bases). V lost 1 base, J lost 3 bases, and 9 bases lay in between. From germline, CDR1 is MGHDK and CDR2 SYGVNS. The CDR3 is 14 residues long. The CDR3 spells CASSEFGGYTEAFF. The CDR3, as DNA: TGTGCCAGCAGTGAATTCGGGGGATACACTGAAGCTTTCTTT. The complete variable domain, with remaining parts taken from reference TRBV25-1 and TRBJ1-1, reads EADIYQTPRYLVIGTGKKITLECSQTMGHDKMYWYQQDPGMELHLIHYSYGVNSTEKGDLSSESTVSRIRTEHFPLTLESARPSHTSQYLCASSEFGGYTEAFFGQGTRLTVV.

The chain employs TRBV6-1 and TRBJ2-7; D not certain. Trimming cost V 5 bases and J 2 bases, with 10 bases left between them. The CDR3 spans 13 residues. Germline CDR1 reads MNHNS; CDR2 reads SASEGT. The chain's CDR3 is CASSQTVPYEQYF. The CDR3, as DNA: TGTGCCAGCAGTCAAACTGTCCCCTACGAGCAGTACTTC.

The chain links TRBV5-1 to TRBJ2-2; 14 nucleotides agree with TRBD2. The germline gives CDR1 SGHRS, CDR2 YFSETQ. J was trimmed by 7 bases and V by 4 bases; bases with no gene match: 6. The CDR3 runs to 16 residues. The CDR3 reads CASSPGLAGDDGELFF. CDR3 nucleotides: TGCGCCAGCAGCCCGGGACTAGCGGGAGACGACGGGGAGCTGTTTTTT.

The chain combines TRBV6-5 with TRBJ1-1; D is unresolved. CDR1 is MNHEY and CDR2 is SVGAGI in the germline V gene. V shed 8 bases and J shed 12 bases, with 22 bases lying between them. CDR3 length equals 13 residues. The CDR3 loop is CASSLNNRASTFF. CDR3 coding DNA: TGTGCCAGCTCCCTCAATAATAGAGCATCGACTTTCTTT.

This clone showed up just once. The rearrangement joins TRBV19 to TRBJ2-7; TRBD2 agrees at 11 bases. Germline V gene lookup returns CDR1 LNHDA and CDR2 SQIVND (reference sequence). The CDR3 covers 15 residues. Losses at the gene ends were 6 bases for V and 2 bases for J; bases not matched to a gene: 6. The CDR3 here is CASSTGTSGAYEQYF. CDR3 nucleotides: TGTGCCAGTAGCACCGGGACTAGCGGAGCCTACGAGCAGTACTTC. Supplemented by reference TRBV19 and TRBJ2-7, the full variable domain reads DGGITQSPKYLFRKEGQNVTLSCEQNLNHDAMYWYRQDPGQGLRLIYYSQIVNDFQKGDIAEGYSVSREKKESFPLTVTSAQKNPTAFYLCASSTGTSGAYEQYFGPGTRLTVT.

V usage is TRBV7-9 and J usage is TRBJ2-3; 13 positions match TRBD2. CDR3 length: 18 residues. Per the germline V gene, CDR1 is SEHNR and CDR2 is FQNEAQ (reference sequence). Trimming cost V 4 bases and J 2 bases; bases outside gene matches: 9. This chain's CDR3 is CASSYRTSGGPDTDTQYF. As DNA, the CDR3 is TGTGCCAGCAGCTACCGGACTAGCGGGGGACCTGACACAGATACGCAGTATTTT.

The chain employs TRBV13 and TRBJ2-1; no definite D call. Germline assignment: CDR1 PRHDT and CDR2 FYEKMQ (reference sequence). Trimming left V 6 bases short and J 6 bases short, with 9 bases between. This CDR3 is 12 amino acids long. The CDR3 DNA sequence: TGTGCCAGCAGGCGGCGCTCCAATGAGCAGTTCTTC. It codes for CASRRRSNEQFF.

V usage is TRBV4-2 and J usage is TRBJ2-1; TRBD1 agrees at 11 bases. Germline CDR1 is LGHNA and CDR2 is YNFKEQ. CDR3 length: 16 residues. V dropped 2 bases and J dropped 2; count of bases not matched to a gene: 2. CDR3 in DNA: TGTGCCAGCAGCCAACCGGGACAGGGGGCCTACAATGAGCAGTTCTTC. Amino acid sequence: CASSQPGQGAYNEQFF.